This T cell receptor beta chain was sequenced in a study of human T cells and chemical hapten exposure. Study details: It was small differences in pooled library volume that mainly caused per-sample TCR yields to vary.

Whole-study findings and limits: Controls had significantly fewer large CDR3 similarity clusters than were formed by expanded TCRs. Counts of expanded TCRs (at PT1) showed a positive correlation with patch test score.

Sample time point: patch test 2, 6 weeks after DPC sensitization. Treatment given: therapeutic diphenylcyclopropenone sensitization with weekly scalp DPC. Those who donated were patients with alopecia, 18 to 70 years of age, and suitable for DPC. A remark on this clonotype: Its cognate antigen is unknown.

The CDR3 totals 14 residues. Germline V gene sequence: CDR1 MGHRA, CDR2 YSYEKL. V was pared by 1 base and J by 5 bases, with 11 bases between. Each CDR3 protein is one row after TCRdb ran MiXCR on the RACE reads. In the table there are around 82,000 distinct CDR3 sequences, about 6.6% of which are singletons. The sample was whole blood, taken in connection with sensitization to the hapten diphenylcyclopropenone (DPC). The chain has TRBV4-1 and TRBJ1-2, with D possibly matching TRBD1 (6 bases). The receptor comes from a woman aged 25 to 39 with alopecia areata. Some clones in this sample may be carry-over from other donors' samples. This CDR3 reads CASSQGRGQYGYTF. For the CDR3, the DNA is TGCGCCAGCAGCCAAGGTCGGGGACAATATGGCTACACCTTC.